The subject of this entry is one T cell receptor beta chain. Relative to the germline gene, one junction end is altered; a read error may explain this. The data were obtained in a study of tumor-infiltrating lymphocytes in primary liver carcinoma. Starting material for RNA and DNA co-extraction consisted of about 20-32 mg of unsorted bulk tissue. Germline CDR1 is SGHAT and CDR2 is FQNNGV. The CDR3 covers 15 residues. A constant-region primer served to make TCR beta cDNA from about 0.5 ug total RNA. Nested multiplex PCR, run for three rounds with slightly modified ARM-PCR, yielded TCR beta libraries. Each of the first two PCR rounds ran about 9 cycles with TRBV1-TRBV30 forward and C-beta reverse primers. MiXCR, applied by TCRdb to the multiplex PCR reads, yields one record per CDR3 protein. The table includes roughly 120,000 distinct CDR3 sequences, 64% detected once.

The source is a woman in her fifties or sixties with primary liver carcinoma and hepatitis B virus infection. V usage is TRBV11-2 and J usage is TRBJ2-1, with D hard to call. Material for sequencing was liver tumor tissue from sampling region 3. Subset here: tumor region T3, left-lateral pole. The CDR3 DNA reads TGTGCCAGCTGCTTAACGCAGTGGGACTACAATGAGCAGTTCTTC. Its protein is CASCLTQWDYNEQFF.